Here is one T cell receptor beta chain with its context. These data are taken from a study of cytomegalovirus exposure and HLA in healthy donors. Study-wide context: The roughly 120 million unique TCR beta sequences, from roughly 180 million T cells, were found by an earlier analysis.

Amplification used 60 Vbeta primers and 13 Jbeta primers. Libraries were prepared by immunoSEQ multiplex PCR; TCRdb keeps only in-frame clonotypes and omits some of them. The repertoire includes some 150,000 clones, approximately 80% of them detected once, and 5.6% sits in the top ten. Germline V lookup: CDR1 MNHEY, CDR2 SMNVEV (reference sequence). Trimming pared 4 bases from V and 3 bases from J, leaving 13 bases between. CDR3 size: 14 residues. The sequence came from a woman aged 35 to 49 in good health and CMV-seropositive. Sequencing was carried out using PBMCs. The gene calls are TRBV27 and TRBJ2-7, with D perhaps TRBD1 (5 bases). CDR3 residues: CASSSDTEDYEQYF. CDR3 nucleotides: TGTGCCAGCAGTTCGGACACTGAAGACTACGAGCAGTACTTC.